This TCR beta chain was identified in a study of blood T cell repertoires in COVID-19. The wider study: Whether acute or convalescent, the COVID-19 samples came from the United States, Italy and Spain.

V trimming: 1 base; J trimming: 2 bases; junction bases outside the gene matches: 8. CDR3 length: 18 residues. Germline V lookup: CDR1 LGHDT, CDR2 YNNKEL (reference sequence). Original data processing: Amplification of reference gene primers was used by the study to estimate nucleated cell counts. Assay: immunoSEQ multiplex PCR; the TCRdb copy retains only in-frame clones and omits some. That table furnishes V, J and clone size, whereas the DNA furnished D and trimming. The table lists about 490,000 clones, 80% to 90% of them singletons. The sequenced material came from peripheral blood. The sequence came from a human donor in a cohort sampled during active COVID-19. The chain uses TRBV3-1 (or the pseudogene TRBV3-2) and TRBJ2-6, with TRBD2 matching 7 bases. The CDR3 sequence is CASSQGGAGSAGANVLTF. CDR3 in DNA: TGTGCCAGCAGCCAAGGAGGAGCGGGATCAGCTGGGGCCAACGTCCTGACTTTC.